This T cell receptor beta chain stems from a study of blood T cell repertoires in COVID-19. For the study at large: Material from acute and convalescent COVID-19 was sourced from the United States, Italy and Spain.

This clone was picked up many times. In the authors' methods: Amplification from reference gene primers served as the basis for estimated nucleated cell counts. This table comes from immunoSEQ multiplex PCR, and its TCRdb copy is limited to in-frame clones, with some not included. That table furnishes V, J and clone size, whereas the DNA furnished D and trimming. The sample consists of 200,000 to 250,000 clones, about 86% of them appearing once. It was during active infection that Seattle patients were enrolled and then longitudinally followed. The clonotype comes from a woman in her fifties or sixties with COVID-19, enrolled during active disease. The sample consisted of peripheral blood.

CDR3 sequence (DNA): TGTGCCAGCAGCCAAGAATTCGGCAAGGCAGGCACCATATATTTT. Translated: CASSQEFGKAGTIYF. The rearrangement links TRBV14 to TRBJ1-3, with unresolved D. The CDR3 is 15 residues long. Trimming left V 0 bases short and J 9 bases short, with 15 bases between. Germline V gives CDR1 SGHDN, CDR2 FVKESK.